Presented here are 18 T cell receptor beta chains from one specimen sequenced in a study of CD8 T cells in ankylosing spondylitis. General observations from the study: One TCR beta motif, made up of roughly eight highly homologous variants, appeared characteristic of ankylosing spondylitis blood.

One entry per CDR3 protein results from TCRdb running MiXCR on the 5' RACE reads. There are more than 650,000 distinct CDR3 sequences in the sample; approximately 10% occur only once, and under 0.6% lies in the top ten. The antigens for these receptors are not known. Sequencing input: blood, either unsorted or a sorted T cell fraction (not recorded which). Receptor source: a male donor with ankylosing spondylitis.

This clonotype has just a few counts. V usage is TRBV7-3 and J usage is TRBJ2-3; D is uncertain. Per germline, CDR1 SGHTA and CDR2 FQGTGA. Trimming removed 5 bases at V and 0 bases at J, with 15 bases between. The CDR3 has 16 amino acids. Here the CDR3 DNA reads TGTGCCAGCAGCCCCTGGTGGCAGGCGAGCACAGATACGCAGTATTTT. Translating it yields CASSPWWQASTDTQYF.

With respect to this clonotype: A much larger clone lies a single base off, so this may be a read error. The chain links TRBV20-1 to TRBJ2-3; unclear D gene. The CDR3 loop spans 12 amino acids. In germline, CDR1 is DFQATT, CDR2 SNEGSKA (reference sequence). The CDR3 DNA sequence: TGCAGTGCTAACGACGACACACATACGCAGTATTTT. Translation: CSANDDTHTQYF.

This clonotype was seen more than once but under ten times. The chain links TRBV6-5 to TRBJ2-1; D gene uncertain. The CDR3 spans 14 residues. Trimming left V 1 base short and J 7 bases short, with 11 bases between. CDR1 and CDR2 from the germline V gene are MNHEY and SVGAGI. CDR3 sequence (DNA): TGTGCCAGCAGTTACTTCGGCGAGTGGAATGAGCAGTTCTTC. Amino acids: CASSYFGEWNEQFF.

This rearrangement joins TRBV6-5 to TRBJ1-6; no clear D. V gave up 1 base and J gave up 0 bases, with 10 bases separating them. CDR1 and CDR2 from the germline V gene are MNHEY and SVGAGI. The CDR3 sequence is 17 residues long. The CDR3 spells CASSYLGWSSYNSPLHF. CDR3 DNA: TGTGCCAGCAGTTACTTGGGTTGGAGCTCCTATAATTCACCCCTCCACTTT.

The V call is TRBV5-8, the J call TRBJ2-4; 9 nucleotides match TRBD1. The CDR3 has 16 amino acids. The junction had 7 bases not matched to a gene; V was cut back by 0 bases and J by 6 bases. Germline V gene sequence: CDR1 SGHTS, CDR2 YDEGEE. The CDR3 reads CASSLGGQGGRNIQYF. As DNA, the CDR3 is TGTGCCAGCAGCTTGGGGGGACAGGGAGGAAGAAACATTCAGTACTTC.

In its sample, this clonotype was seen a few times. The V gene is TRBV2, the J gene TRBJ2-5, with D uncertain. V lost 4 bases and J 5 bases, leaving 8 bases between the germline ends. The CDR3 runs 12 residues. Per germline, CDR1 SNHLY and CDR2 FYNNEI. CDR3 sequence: CASSGARETQYF. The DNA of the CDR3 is TGTGCCAGCAGTGGCGCCCGGGAGACCCAGTACTTC.

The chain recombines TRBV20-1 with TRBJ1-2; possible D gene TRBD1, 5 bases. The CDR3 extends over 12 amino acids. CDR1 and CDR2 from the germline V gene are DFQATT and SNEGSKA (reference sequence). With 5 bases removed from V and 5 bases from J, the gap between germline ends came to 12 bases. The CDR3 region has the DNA TGCAGTGCTGCAGGGAGTCCTTATGGCTACACCTTC. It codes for CSAAGSPYGYTF.

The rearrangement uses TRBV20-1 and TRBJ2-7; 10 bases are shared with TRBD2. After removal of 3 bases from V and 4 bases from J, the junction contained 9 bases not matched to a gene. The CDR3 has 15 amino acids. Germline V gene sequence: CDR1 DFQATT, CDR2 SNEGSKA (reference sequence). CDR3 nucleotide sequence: TGCAGTGCTAGGACTTCCGGGACTAGCGTATACGAGCAGTACTTC. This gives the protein CSARTSGTSVYEQYF.

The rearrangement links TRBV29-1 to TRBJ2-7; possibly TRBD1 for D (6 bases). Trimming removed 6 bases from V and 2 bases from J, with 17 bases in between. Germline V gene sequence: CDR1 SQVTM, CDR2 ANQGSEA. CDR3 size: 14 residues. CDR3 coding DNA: TGCAGCGTCAACCTACAGGGAGCAGCCTACGAGCAGTACTTC. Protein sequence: CSVNLQGAAYEQYF.

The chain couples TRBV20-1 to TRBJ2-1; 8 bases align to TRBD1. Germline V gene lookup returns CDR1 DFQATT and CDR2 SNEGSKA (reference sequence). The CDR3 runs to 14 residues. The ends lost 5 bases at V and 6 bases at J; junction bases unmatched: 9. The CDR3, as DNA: TGCAGTGCTTACGGGACAGGAGTTATCAATGAGCAGTTCTTC. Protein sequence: CSAYGTGVINEQFF.

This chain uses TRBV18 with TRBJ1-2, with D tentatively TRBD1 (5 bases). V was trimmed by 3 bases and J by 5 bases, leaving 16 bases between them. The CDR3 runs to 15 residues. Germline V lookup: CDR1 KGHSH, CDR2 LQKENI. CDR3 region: CASSPTRDHRYGYTF. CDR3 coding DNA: TGTGCCAGCTCACCTACAAGGGACCACCGATATGGCTACACCTTC.

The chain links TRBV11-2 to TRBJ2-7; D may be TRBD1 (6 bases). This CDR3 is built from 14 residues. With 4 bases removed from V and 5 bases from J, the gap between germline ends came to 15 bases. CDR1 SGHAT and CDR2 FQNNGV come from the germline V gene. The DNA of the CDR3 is TGTGCCAGCAGCTCTAGCAGGGGTGTCGACGAGCAGTACTTC. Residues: CASSSSRGVDEQYF.

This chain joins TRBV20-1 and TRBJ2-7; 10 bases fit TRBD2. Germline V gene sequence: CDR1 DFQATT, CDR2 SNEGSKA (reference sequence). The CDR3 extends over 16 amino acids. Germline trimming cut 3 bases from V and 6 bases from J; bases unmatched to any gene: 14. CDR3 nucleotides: TGCAGTGCTAGGGGAGGGCTAGCGGGAGTCGTGGGCGAGCAGTACTTC. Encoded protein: CSARGGLAGVVGEQYF.

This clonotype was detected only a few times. This CDR3 reads CASTLRWRNYGYTF. Written as DNA, the CDR3 is TGTGCCAGCACCCTAAGATGGCGGAACTATGGCTACACCTTC. V gene TRBV28 combines with J gene TRBJ1-2; D ambiguous. The germline V and J ends were trimmed by 7 bases and 2 bases, with 14 bases remaining between them. This CDR3 region has 14 residues. The germline CDR1 and CDR2 sequences are MDHEN and SYDVKM.

The CDR3 coding sequence is TGTGCCAGCAGCACCCCCAACAGGGTCAATGAGCAGTTCTTC. It yields the protein CASSTPNRVNEQFF. The chain is built from TRBV28 and TRBJ2-1, with TRBD1 as a possible D gene (6 bases). The V gene's germline CDR1 is MDHEN and CDR2 SYDVKM. The CDR3 has 14 residues. Trimming removed 6 bases at V and 6 bases at J, with 15 bases between.

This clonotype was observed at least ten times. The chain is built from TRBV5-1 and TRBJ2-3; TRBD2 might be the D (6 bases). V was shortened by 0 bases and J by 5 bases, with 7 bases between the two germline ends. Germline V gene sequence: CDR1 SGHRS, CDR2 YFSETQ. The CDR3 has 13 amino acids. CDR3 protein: CASSLEAGDTQYF. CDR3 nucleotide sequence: TGCGCCAGCAGCTTGGAAGCGGGAGATACGCAGTATTTT.

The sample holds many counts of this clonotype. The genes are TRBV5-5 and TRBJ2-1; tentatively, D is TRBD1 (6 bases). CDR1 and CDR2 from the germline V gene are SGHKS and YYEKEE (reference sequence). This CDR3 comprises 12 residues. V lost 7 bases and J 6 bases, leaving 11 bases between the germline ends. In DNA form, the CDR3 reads TGTGCCAGCGTCAGGGGTAGCAATGAGCAGTTCTTC. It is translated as CASVRGSNEQFF.

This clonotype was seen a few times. The CDR3 sequence is CASRNRLAGGETQYF. The DNA for the CDR3 is TGTGCCAGCAGAAATAGACTAGCGGGGGGAGAGACCCAGTACTTC. This sequence joins TRBV7-2 and TRBJ2-5, with TRBD2 matching 13 bases. CDR1 and CDR2 (germline): SGHTA, FQGNSA. J gave up 4 bases and V 6 bases, and 5 bases lay outside the gene matches. The CDR3 spans 15 residues.